One T cell receptor beta chain is described in this entry. The antigen is not known. The source of the sample is a study of T cell responses to AZD1222 COVID-19 vaccine. Notes on the study in general: No repertoire was sampled before or during the peak T cell response, only after it. It was only 6 or 7 AZD1222 recipients who were seropositive at baseline. Nearly half of spike-specific TCRs reportedly go after variant regions that carry no mutations. Spike-wide vaccine-associated CD4 TCRs dominated at 160-218 and 743-854.

The ends lost 4 bases at V and 4 bases at J; junction bases unmatched: 11. CDR1 PRHDT and CDR2 FYEKMQ come from the germline V gene (reference sequence). The CDR3 has 16 amino acids. Method: immunoSEQ multiplex PCR; TCRdb's copy keeps in-frame clones and lacks some. The table records roughly 100,000 clones, roughly 86% of them present only once. The chain joins TRBV13 to TRBJ2-7, with TRBD1 identical over 9 bases. The sample was peripheral blood, taken 28 days after the second dose of the MenACWY control vaccine. The source of this sequence is an adult who received the MenACWY meningococcal vaccine as a control. CDR3 loop: CASSSKTTGGWYEQYF. The CDR3, as DNA: TGTGCCAGCAGCTCCAAAACAACAGGGGGCTGGTACGAGCAGTACTTC.